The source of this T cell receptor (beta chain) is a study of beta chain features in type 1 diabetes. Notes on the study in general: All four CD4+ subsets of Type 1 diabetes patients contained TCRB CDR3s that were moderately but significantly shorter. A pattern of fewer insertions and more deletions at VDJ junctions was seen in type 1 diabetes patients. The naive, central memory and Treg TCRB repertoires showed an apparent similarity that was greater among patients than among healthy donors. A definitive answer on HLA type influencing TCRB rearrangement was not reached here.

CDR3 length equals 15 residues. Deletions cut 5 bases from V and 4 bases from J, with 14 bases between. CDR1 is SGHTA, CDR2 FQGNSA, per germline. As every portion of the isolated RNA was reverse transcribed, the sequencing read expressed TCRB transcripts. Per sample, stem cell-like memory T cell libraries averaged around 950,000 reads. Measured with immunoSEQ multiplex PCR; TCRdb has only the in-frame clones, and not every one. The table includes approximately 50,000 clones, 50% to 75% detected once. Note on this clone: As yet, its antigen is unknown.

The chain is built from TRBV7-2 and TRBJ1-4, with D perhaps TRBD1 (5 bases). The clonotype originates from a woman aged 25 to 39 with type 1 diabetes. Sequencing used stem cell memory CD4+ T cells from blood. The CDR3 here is CASSRSGDRNEKLFF. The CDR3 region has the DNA TGTGCCAGCAGCCGGAGCGGGGACCGTAATGAAAAACTGTTTTTT.